Shown below are 4 T cell receptor beta chains from a single sample sequenced in a study of metastatic and nonmetastatic thyroid tumors. No patient received treatment before thyroid surgery. TCRdb re-called the PCR reads via MiXCR. Among around 24,000 clones listed, more than 10% were seen once. The specimen sequenced was blood. The receptors derive from a female donor with papillary thyroid cancer or a benign thyroid nodule (not recorded which). Some clones in this sample may be carry-over from other donors' samples.

This clone has a count of ten or more. The V gene is TRBV6-5, the J gene TRBJ1-4; tentative D call: TRBD1 (5 bases). Germline-derived CDR1 and CDR2 are MNHEY and SVGAGI. The CDR3 sequence is 20 residues long. Trimming removed 2 bases at V and 0 bases at J, with 22 bases between. The CDR3 spells CASSYRFGGVLSATNEKLFF. The CDR3 region has the DNA TGTGCCAGCAGTTACCGATTCGGGGGAGTACTCTCGGCAACTAATGAAAAACTGTTTTTT.

This clone showed up many times. The chain is built from TRBV28 and TRBJ2-7, with D uncertain. The CDR3 contains 14 residues. CDR1 and CDR2 (germline): MDHEN, SYDVKM. V was pared by 4 bases and J by 2 bases, with 12 bases between. The DNA of the CDR3 is TGTGCCAGCAGTTCAATCGTCACTGCCTACGAGCAGTACTTC. Translating gives CASSSIVTAYEQYF. The whole variable domain, remainder taken from reference TRBV28 and TRBJ2-7, is DVKVTQSSRYLVKRTGEKVFLECVQDMDHENMFWYRQDPGLGLRLIYFSYDVKMKEKGDIPEGYSVSREKKERFSLILESASTNQTSMYLCASSSIVTAYEQYFGPGTRLTVT.

The table lists this clone with many counts. The J gene is TRBJ1-5, the V gene TRBV20-1, with D possibly matching TRBD1 (6 bases). CDR1 is DFQATT and CDR2 is SNEGSKA in the germline V gene (reference sequence). V lost 7 bases and J lost 4, with 14 bases in between. This CDR3 comprises 13 residues. The CDR3 is CSVPEGGNQPQHF. The CDR3 DNA sequence: TGCAGTGTCCCCGAAGGGGGGAATCAGCCCCAGCATTTT.

This clone occurred many times. The chain carries TRBV9 and TRBJ2-2, with D perhaps TRBD1 (5 bases). Trimming removed 2 bases at V and 1 base at J, with 15 bases between. This CDR3 region has 17 residues. Germline CDR1 is SGDLS and CDR2 is YYNGEE. The CDR3 DNA reads TGTGCCAGCAGCGTCTCCCCGGGCAGGGAGAACACCGGGGAGCTGTTTTTT. Translated, it gives CASSVSPGRENTGELFF.